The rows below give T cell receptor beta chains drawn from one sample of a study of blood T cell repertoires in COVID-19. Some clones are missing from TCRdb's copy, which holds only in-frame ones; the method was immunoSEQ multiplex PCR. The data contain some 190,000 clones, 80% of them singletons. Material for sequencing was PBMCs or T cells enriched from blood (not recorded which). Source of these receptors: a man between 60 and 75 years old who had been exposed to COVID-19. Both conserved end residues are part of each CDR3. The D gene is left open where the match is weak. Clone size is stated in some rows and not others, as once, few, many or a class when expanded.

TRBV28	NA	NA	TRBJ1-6	CASRWDQGNRRALHF	TGTGCCAGCAGGTGGGACCAGGGTAATAGGAGGGCCCTCCACTTT
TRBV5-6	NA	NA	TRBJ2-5	CASSATLRGTHQETQYF	TGTGCCAGCAGCGCAACACTTCGCGGAACCCACCAAGAGACCCAGTACTTC
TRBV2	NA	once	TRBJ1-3	CASRFLSGNTIYF	TGTGCCAGCAGATTCCTCTCTGGAAACACCATATATTTT
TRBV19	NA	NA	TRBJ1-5	CASRTSWGGPVEPQHF	TGTGCCAGTAGGACCTCTTGGGGGGGACCGGTTGAGCCCCAGCATTTT
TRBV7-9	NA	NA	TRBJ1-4	CASSPTGRVDEKLFF	TGTGCCAGCAGCCCAACCGGGAGGGTGGATGAAAAACTGTTTTTT
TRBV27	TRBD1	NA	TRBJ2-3	CASKDRVRSTDTQYF	TGTGCCAGCAAGGACAGGGTACGGAGCACAGATACGCAGTATTTT
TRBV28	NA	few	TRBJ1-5	CASSLENQPQHF	TGTGCCAGCAGTTTGGAGAATCAGCCCCAGCATTTT
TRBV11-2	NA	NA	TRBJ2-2	CASSRVYTGELFF	TGTGCCAGCAGCCGAGTATACACCGGGGAGCTGTTTTTT
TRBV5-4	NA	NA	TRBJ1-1	CASSVQGNTEAFF	TGTGCCAGCAGCGTACAGGGGAACACTGAAGCTTTCTTT
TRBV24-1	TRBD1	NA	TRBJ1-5	CATSDWGQGVVQPQHF	TGTGCCACCAGTGATTGGGGACAGGGGGTCGTACAGCCCCAGCATTTT
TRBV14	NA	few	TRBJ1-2	CASSQDRFFGYTF	TGTGCCAGCAGCCAAGACAGGTTCTTCGGCTACACCTTC
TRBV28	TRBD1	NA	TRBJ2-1	CASSKDRGLGSSYNEQFF	TGTGCCAGCAGTAAGGACAGGGGGCTAGGGAGCTCCTACAATGAGCAGTTCTTC
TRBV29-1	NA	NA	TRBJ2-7	CSVDRRMEGEQYF	TGCAGCGTTGATAGGCGAATGGAGGGCGAGCAGTACTTC
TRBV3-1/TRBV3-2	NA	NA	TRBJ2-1	CASSSVLPGSSSYNEQFF	TGTGCCAGCAGCTCCGTACTTCCTGGGAGTAGCTCCTACAATGAGCAGTTCTTC
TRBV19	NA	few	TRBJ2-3	CASSKRGSTDTQYF	TGTGCCAGTAGTAAAAGAGGGTCGACAGATACGCAGTATTTT
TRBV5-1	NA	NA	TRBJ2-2	CASSLSRVELFF	TGCGCCAGCAGCTTGAGTCGCGTGGAGCTGTTTTTT
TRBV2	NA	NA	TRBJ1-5	CASTRTQGNQPQHF	TGTGCCAGCACCAGAACTCAGGGCAATCAGCCCCAGCATTTT
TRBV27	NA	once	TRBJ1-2	CASSRGQSFYGYTF	TGTGCCAGCAGTCGTGGACAGAGCTTCTATGGCTACACCTTC
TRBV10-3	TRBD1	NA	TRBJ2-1	CAISGQGAENEQFF	TGTGCCATCAGCGGACAGGGGGCGGAAAATGAGCAGTTCTTC
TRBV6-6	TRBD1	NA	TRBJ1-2	CASSPGTGAYGYTF	TGTGCCAGCAGTCCAGGGACAGGCGCATATGGCTACACCTTC
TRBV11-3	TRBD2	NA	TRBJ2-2	CASRPTNPTGGQLFF	TGTGCCAGCAGACCTACTAACCCGACGGGAGGGCAACTGTTTTTT
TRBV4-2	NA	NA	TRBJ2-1	CASSQDPSSYNEQFF	TGTGCCAGCAGCCAAGATCCGAGCTCCTACAATGAGCAGTTCTTC
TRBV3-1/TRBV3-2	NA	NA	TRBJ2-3	CASSQGPSSDTQYF	TGTGCCAGCAGCCAAGGGCCTAGTTCAGATACGCAGTATTTT
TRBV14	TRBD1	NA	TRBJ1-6	CASSQAQGDRVYSPLHF	TGTGCCAGCAGCCAAGCCCAGGGGGACAGGGTTTATTCACCCCTCCACTTT
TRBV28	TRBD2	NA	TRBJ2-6	CASSTRASGGVSGANVLTF	TGTGCCAGCAGCACTAGGGCTAGCGGGGGGGTCTCTGGGGCCAACGTCCTGACTTTC
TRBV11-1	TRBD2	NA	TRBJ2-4	CASSSPGLAAKNIQYF	TGTGCCAGCAGCTCGCCGGGACTAGCGGCCAAAAACATTCAGTACTTC
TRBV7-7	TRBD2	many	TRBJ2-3	CASSSGLAGGDTQYF	TGTGCCAGCAGCTCCGGACTAGCGGGAGGCGATACGCAGTATTTT
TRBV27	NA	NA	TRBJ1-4	CASRTRRDNEKLFF	TGTGCCAGCAGAACCCGGAGGGATAATGAAAAACTGTTTTTT
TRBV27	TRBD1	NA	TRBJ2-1	CASSYGQGPYNEQFF	TGTGCCAGCAGTTACGGACAGGGACCCTACAATGAGCAGTTCTTC
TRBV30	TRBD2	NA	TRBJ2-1	CAWRGAGAYNEQFF	TGTGCCTGGAGAGGAGCGGGAGCCTACAATGAGCAGTTCTTC
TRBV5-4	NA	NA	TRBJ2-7	CASSLDGQFFSSYEQYF	TGTGCCAGCAGCTTGGATGGACAGTTCTTCAGCTCCTACGAGCAGTACTTC
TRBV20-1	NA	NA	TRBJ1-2	CSAEPRSYTF	TGCAGTGCCGAGCCCCGGAGTTACACCTTC
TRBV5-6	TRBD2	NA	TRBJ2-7	CASSLVSSGRFDEQYF	TGTGCCAGCAGCTTGGTCTCTAGCGGGAGGTTTGACGAGCAGTACTTC
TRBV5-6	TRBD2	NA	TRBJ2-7	CASSLGLAGVYEQYF	TGTGCCAGCAGCTTGGGACTAGCGGGAGTTTACGAGCAGTACTTC
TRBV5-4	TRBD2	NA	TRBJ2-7	CASSWELAGAPEQYF	TGTGCCAGCAGCTGGGAACTAGCGGGCGCGCCCGAGCAGTACTTC
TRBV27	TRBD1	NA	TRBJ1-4	CASSLRGTAEKLFF	TGTGCCAGCAGTTTGAGAGGGACAGCCGAAAAACTGTTTTTT
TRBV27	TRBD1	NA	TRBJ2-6	CASSQGAAGANVLTF	TGTGCCAGCAGCCAGGGGGCGGCTGGGGCCAACGTCCTGACTTTC
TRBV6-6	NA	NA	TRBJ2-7	CASSYELRVGRGEQYF	TGTGCCAGCAGTTACGAACTTCGGGTGGGGCGGGGCGAGCAGTACTTC
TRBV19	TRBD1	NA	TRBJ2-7	CASSRTDRGPYEQYF	TGTGCCAGTAGTCGAACGGACAGGGGACCCTACGAGCAGTACTTC
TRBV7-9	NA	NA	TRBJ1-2	CASSLQEPYGYTF	TGTGCCAGCAGCTTACAAGAGCCCTATGGCTACACCTTC
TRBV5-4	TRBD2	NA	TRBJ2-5	CAWGGMSGETQYF	TGTGCCTGGGGAGGGATGTCCGGGGAGACCCAGTACTTC
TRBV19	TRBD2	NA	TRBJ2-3	CASINRLAATDTQYF	TGTGCCAGTATCAATAGACTAGCGGCTACAGATACGCAGTATTTT
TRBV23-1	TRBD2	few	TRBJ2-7	CASSQSEGPDGTSGPYEQYF	TGCGCCAGCAGTCAATCCGAGGGGCCAGACGGGACTAGCGGACCCTACGAGCAGTACTTC
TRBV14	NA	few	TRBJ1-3	CASSQVMPVLSGNTIYF	TGTGCCAGCAGCCAAGTCATGCCAGTTCTCTCTGGAAACACCATATATTTT
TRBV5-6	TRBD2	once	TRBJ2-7	CASSLGGRLAGALSPYF	TGTGCCAGCAGCTTGGGGGGTCGACTAGCGGGAGCCCTATCGCCGTACTTC
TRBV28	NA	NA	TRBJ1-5	CASSNPPQGYQPQHF	TGTGCCAGCAGTAACCCACCCCAGGGGTATCAGCCCCAGCATTTT
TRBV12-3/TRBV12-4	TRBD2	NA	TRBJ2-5	CASSSGTGETQYF	TGTGCCAGCAGTAGCGGGACTGGGGAGACCCAGTACTTC
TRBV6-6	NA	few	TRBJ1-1	CASSRTLLTGSENTEAFF	TGTGCCAGCAGTCGCACCCTGCTAACGGGGTCGGAGAACACTGAAGCTTTCTTT
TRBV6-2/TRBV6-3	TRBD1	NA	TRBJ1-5	CASSYTHRDRVGSQPQHF	TGTGCCAGCAGTTACACCCACCGGGACAGGGTAGGAAGTCAGCCCCAGCATTTT
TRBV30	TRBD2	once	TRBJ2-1	CAWATGGEQFF	TGTGCCTGGGCGACGGGGGGTGAGCAGTTCTTC
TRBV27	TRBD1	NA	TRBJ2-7	CASPNWDRGSYEQYF	TGTGCCAGCCCAAACTGGGACAGGGGTTCCTACGAGCAGTACTTC
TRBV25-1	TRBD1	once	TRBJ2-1	CASSEYTGGYNEQFF	TGTGCCAGCAGTGAATACACAGGGGGCTACAATGAGCAGTTCTTC
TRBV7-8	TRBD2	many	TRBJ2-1	CASSLELAESLSYNEQFF	TGTGCCAGCAGCTTGGAACTAGCGGAGTCGCTCTCCTACAATGAGCAGTTCTTC
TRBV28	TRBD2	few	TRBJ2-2	CASRLVAGLAGAGELFF	TGTGCCAGCAGATTGGTAGCTGGACTAGCGGGAGCCGGGGAGCTGTTTTTT